The subject of this entry is one T cell receptor (beta chain). This clonotype was seen only a few times. Its antigen remains undetermined. Base-call qualities are not available, and no considerably larger clone is one nucleotide away. Trimming at the junction amounts to 2 bases on V and 7 bases on J, and the germline ends lie 15 bases apart. From the cysteine through the phenylalanine, the CDR3 covers 14 amino acids. Just CDR3 DNA is preserved here, 42 bases in frame from base 1. CDR1 and CDR2 (DFQATT, SNEGSKA) derive from the germline V gene (reference sequence). All donors were healthy Caucasians. These data come from a study of identical twins (dated by TCRdb to about 2016). For the wider study: To test whether fetal clonotypes persist, this study deep-sequenced TCR alpha and beta repertoires from monozygotic twins, from unrelated adults of various ages, and from cord blood. Replicate twin experiments were performed at different times using different library preparation protocols to rule out contamination. The paper's findings and limits, for the study overall: Abundant cord blood beta clonotypes carried fewer insertions; young adult naive repertoires showed a weaker similar trend, while memory repertoires showed none. The excess sharing between twins in beta out-of-frame sequences was weaker because fewer shared sequences reduced the signal-to-noise ratio. Compared with coincidental sharing between unrelated individuals, an excess of low generation-probability sequences was observed among out-of-frame TCR alpha sequences shared between twins. Zero-insertion analyses could be partly confounded by invariant T cells such as MAIT and iNKT, though diverse VJ usage argued against such confounding for most clonotypes. Conclusions relied on cross-sectional statistical analysis, since the same donors could not be followed over many years. Out-of-frame TCR alpha sharing in monozygotic twins was systematically underestimated by recombination models, whereas sharing between unrelated individuals was in agreement with the recombination models.

Library creation used 5' RACE. The instrument was an Illumina HiSeq 2000. A universal primer binding site was added through template switching, and the final cDNA carried a unique molecular identifier so that TCR cDNA molecules could be counted accurately. Specific primers in the conserved constant-segment region were used to synthesize first-strand cDNA for the TCR alpha and beta chains. To control for contamination, each cDNA library was double barcoded with a SMART-Mk sample barcode plus Illumina barcodes. TruSeq adapter sequences along with Illumina sample barcodes were introduced in two successive PCR steps. The TCR alpha and beta cDNA libraries were sequenced on the Illumina HiSeq platform using custom primers. The paper's processing steps were these. Unique molecular identifiers were extracted from raw reads with MiGEC, and CDR3 positions were determined with MiXCR. Recombination models were inferred per individual with the repgenHMM and IGoR tools using an EM algorithm. The tcR package in R was used for shared clonotype analysis, with sharing normalized by the product of cloneset sizes. To study raw recombination free of thymic and clonal selection effects, out-of-frame nonproductive sequences were analyzed. TCRdb took the public reads, trimmed them with fastp at Q25, ran MiXCR for clone calling and kept in-frame beta chains. Records with the same CDR3 protein are collapsed into one entry carrying the most frequent genes and DNA. TCRdb assigned the V and J calls; the authors' analysis was not used. This sample comprises 1.5 million to 2 million distinct CDR3 sequences, under 35% of them detected only once. The ten largest clones capture around 0.3% of the sample.

The chain is encoded by TRBV20-1 joined to TRBJ1-5, with TRBD1 perhaps the D gene, on 5 matching bases. The source of this sequence is a newborn girl in good health. What was sequenced was cord blood. The nucleotides read TGCAGTGCTAGAACCCAGGGATTCGGCCAGCCCCAGCATTTT. It translates to CSARTQGFGQPQHF.